These T cell receptor beta chains were read from a single sample in a study of a mutant IDH1 vaccine in newly diagnosed glioma. TCRdb's copy holds only in-frame clones and misses some; the assay was immunoSEQ multiplex PCR. The sample includes about 23,000 clones, approximately 90% of them seen just once. The source was PBMCs, collected from a glioma patient treated with radiotherapy, temozolomide or both. These receptors came from a man aged 25 to 40 with glioma. Each CDR3 is given with its conserved first and last residue. D genes are given only for firm matches. Clone size appears in some rows only: once, few, many, or a class for an expanded clone.

clone size	CDR3 length	J gene	D gene	V gene	CDR3 protein	CDR3 DNA
-	17	TRBJ2-4	-	TRBV6-1	CASSEEDPRRAKNIQYF	TGTGCCAGCAGTGAAGAAGACCCTCGGAGGGCCAAAAACATTCAGTACTTC
-	18	TRBJ2-1	TRBD2	TRBV4-1	CASSAGLAEGPSYNEQFF	TGCGCCAGCAGCGCGGGACTAGCGGAGGGACCATCCTACAATGAGCAGTTCTTC
-	14	TRBJ1-2	-	TRBV5-1	CASRSGTAVYGYTF	TGCGCCAGCAGATCCGGGACGGCAGTCTATGGCTACACCTTC
-	14	TRBJ1-5	TRBD1	TRBV10-3	CAIGTQGNNQPQHF	TGTGCCATCGGCACACAGGGGAACAATCAGCCCCAGCATTTT
-	13	TRBJ2-7	-	TRBV5-4	CASSLGPPGEQYF	TGTGCCAGCAGCTTGGGCCCTCCGGGAGAGCAGTACTTC
-	13	TRBJ2-3	-	TRBV6-1	CASTRAGTDTQYF	TGTGCCAGCACAAGGGCTGGCACAGATACGCAGTATTTT
-	15	TRBJ2-3	-	TRBV5-1	CASSKERQNTDTQYF	TGCGCCAGCAGCAAGGAACGACAGAACACAGATACGCAGTATTTT
-	15	TRBJ1-1	TRBD1	TRBV19	CASSMGTAGTTEAFF	TGTGCCAGTAGTATGGGGACAGCCGGTACCACTGAAGCTTTCTTT
-	14	TRBJ1-2	-	TRBV6-1	CASSEGGGIYGYTF	TGTGCCAGCAGTGAGGGCGGTGGGATCTATGGCTACACCTTC
-	11	TRBJ2-5	-	TRBV6-6	CASSPRETQYF	TGTGCCAGCAGCCCTCGCGAGACCCAGTACTTC
-	16	TRBJ2-5	TRBD2	TRBV7-9	CASSPGIAGGEETQYF	TGTGCCAGCAGCCCCGGGATAGCGGGAGGGGAAGAGACCCAGTACTTC
-	16	TRBJ2-1	-	TRBV5-1	CASTVGQGSSYNEQFF	TGCGCCAGCACCGTCGGGCAGGGAAGCTCCTACAATGAGCAGTTCTTC
-	13	TRBJ2-7	-	TRBV12-5	CASGLAVDYEQYF	TGTGCTAGTGGTTTGGCGGTGGACTACGAGCAGTACTTC
-	14	TRBJ1-5	-	TRBV6-6	CASSSLPRDQPQHF	TGTGCCAGCAGTTCGCTGCCTAGGGATCAGCCCCAGCATTTT
-	14	TRBJ2-1	-	TRBV7-9	CASSLDTSFGEQFF	TGTGCCAGCAGCTTAGATACTTCCTTCGGTGAGCAGTTCTTC
-	13	TRBJ1-5	-	TRBV29-1	CSVAGNINQPQHF	TGCAGCGTTGCAGGGAACATCAATCAGCCCCAGCATTTT
once	16	TRBJ1-5	TRBD1	TRBV19	CASSIGQGMRNQPQHF	TGTGCCAGTAGTATAGGACAGGGGATGCGCAATCAGCCCCAGCATTTT
once	16	TRBJ1-2	-	TRBV25-1	CASSEGGAGDYDGYTF	TGTGCCAGCAGTGAAGGGGGGGCGGGAGATTACGATGGCTACACCTTC
-	14	TRBJ1-1	TRBD1	TRBV6-5	CASNWDRGGSEAFF	TGTGCCAGCAATTGGGACAGGGGAGGGAGTGAAGCTTTCTTT
-	14	TRBJ2-7	TRBD1	TRBV13	CASSERDRAYEQYF	TGTGCCAGCAGCGAAAGGGACAGGGCCTACGAGCAGTACTTC
-	14	TRBJ1-4	-	TRBV6-6	CASSQGLANEKLFF	TGTGCCAGCAGTCAGGGTTTGGCTAATGAAAAACTGTTTTTT
-	15	TRBJ1-3	-	TRBV27	CASSLRLVPGNTIYF	TGTGCCAGCAGTTTAAGGCTTGTTCCTGGAAACACCATATATTTT
-	14	TRBJ2-4	TRBD1	TRBV2	CASSPTGAKNIQYF	TGTGCCAGCAGTCCGACAGGGGCCAAAAACATTCAGTACTTC
once	15	TRBJ2-5	-	TRBV6-1	CASSVMVGGGGTQYF	TGTGCCAGCAGTGTCATGGTGGGCGGAGGGGGGACCCAGTACTTC
-	15	TRBJ2-5	TRBD1	TRBV19	CASSPLTGNQETQYF	TGTGCCAGTAGTCCCCTGACAGGGAACCAAGAGACCCAGTACTTC
-	13	TRBJ1-4	TRBD1	TRBV2	CASSLQGGEKLFF	TGTGCCAGCAGTTTACAGGGGGGTGAAAAACTGTTTTTT
-	14	TRBJ2-3	-	TRBV5-1	CASTPSAYTDTQYF	TGCGCCAGCACCCCGTCCGCGTACACAGATACGCAGTATTTT
-	18	TRBJ2-1	TRBD2	TRBV9	CASSVDPMTSEWGGEQFF	TGTGCCAGCAGCGTAGACCCCATGACTAGCGAATGGGGGGGTGAGCAGTTCTTC
-	16	TRBJ1-3	-	TRBV11-3	CASSLEAGGSGNTIYF	TGTGCCAGCAGCTTAGAGGCAGGCGGCTCTGGAAACACCATATATTTT
-	17	TRBJ1-6	-	TRBV14	CASSQARQGRGNSPLHF	TGTGCCAGCAGCCAAGCCCGTCAGGGGAGAGGGAATTCACCCCTCCACTTT
-	15	TRBJ1-4	-	TRBV6-5	CASSYSHRKDEKLFF	TGTGCCAGCAGTTACTCACACAGGAAAGACGAAAAACTGTTTTTT
-	15	TRBJ1-3	-	TRBV6-6	CASSLDYPSGNTIYF	TGTGCCAGCAGTTTGGACTACCCCTCTGGAAACACCATATATTTT
-	15	TRBJ2-1	TRBD2	TRBV30	CAWRVASGIYNEQFF	TGTGCCTGGAGGGTGGCTAGCGGAATATACAATGAGCAGTTCTTC
-	13	TRBJ1-1	-	TRBV11-3	CASSLILNTEAFF	TGTGCCAGCAGCTTAATCTTGAACACTGAAGCTTTCTTT
-	14	TRBJ2-7	-	TRBV11-3	CASSLSGTEGEQYF	TGTGCCAGCAGCTTGTCAGGGACGGAGGGCGAGCAGTACTTC
-	14	TRBJ1-2	TRBD1	TRBV7-2	CASSWRDSLAGYTF	TGTGCCAGCAGCTGGAGGGACAGCCTCGCTGGCTACACCTTC
-	14	TRBJ1-1	-	TRBV7-9	CASSLAQVNTEAFF	TGTGCCAGCAGCTTAGCGCAAGTGAACACTGAAGCTTTCTTT
-	15	TRBJ1-2	-	TRBV15	CATSRDRTANYGYTF	TGTGCCACCAGCAGAGATCGAACAGCTAACTATGGCTACACCTTC
-	16	TRBJ2-5	-	TRBV7-9	CASSLRGDQPQETQYF	TGTGCCAGCAGCTTAAGGGGGGATCAGCCCCAAGAGACCCAGTACTTC
-	16	TRBJ2-2	TRBD2	TRBV13	CASSLLAGVDTGELFF	TGTGCCAGCAGCTTATTAGCGGGAGTTGACACCGGGGAGCTGTTTTTT
-	14	TRBJ2-7	TRBD1	TRBV5-4	CASSLGDSTYEQYF	TGTGCCAGCAGCTTGGGGGACAGCACCTACGAGCAGTACTTC
once	18	TRBJ2-2	-	TRBV5-1	CASSLVQGGFLNTGELFF	TGCGCCAGCAGCTTGGTACAGGGAGGGTTTCTAAACACCGGGGAGCTGTTTTTT
-	16	TRBJ1-4	-	TRBV29-1	CSVGGQTSPTNEKLFF	TGCAGCGTGGGGGGCCAGACCTCCCCAACTAATGAAAAACTGTTTTTT
-	13	TRBJ2-7	-	TRBV27	CASSLSPYYEQYF	TGTGCCAGCAGTTTATCTCCATACTACGAGCAGTACTTC
-	14	TRBJ1-5	-	TRBV5-6	CASSLGQHNQPQHF	TGTGCCAGCAGCTTGGGACAGCACAATCAGCCCCAGCATTTT
once	14	TRBJ1-5	-	TRBV5-5	CASSSFGAEQPQHF	TGTGCCAGCAGCTCCTTTGGGGCGGAGCAGCCCCAGCATTTT
-	14	TRBJ1-1	TRBD1	TRBV5-4	CASSTGQELLEAFF	TGTGCCAGCAGCACGGGACAGGAACTCCTAGAAGCTTTCTTT
-	13	TRBJ2-1	-	TRBV27	CASSLGQYNEQFF	TGTGCCAGCAGTTTAGGGCAGTACAATGAGCAGTTCTTC
-	16	TRBJ2-7	TRBD2	TRBV6-5	CASSYSRLAGLYEQYF	TGTGCCAGCAGTTACTCGCGACTAGCGGGATTATACGAGCAGTACTTC
once	15	TRBJ2-3	TRBD2	TRBV11-3	CASSPLAGVADTQYF	TGTGCCAGCAGCCCCCTAGCGGGAGTAGCAGATACGCAGTATTTT
-	14	TRBJ2-5	TRBD2	TRBV5-6	CASSLGGRGETQYF	TGTGCCAGCAGCTTGGGCGGGAGGGGAGAGACCCAGTACTTC
-	15	TRBJ2-1	TRBD2	TRBV7-9	CASSPQGLAGEEQFF	TGTGCCAGCAGCCCGCAGGGACTAGCGGGAGAAGAGCAGTTCTTC
-	13	TRBJ1-5	-	TRBV5-6	CASSPGVDQPQHF	TGTGCCAGCAGCCCGGGGGTAGATCAGCCCCAGCATTTT
large	13	TRBJ2-7	-	TRBV6-5	CASSPDLAYEQYF	TGTGCCAGCAGTCCAGACTTAGCCTACGAGCAGTACTTC
-	13	TRBJ2-5	-	TRBV29-1	CSVDPGKRETQYF	TGCAGCGTTGATCCGGGCAAACGAGAGACCCAGTACTTC
once	14	TRBJ2-7	TRBD2	TRBV18	CASSPREGAYEQYF	TGTGCCAGCTCACCGCGGGAGGGGGCCTACGAGCAGTACTTC
-	14	TRBJ1-2	TRBD1	TRBV5-1	CASSSGTGHYGYTF	TGCGCCAGCAGCAGCGGGACAGGGCACTATGGCTACACCTTC